This entry features one T cell receptor beta chain sequence. Its matching antigen is unknown. The source of the sample is a study of cytomegalovirus exposure and HLA in healthy donors. General study findings and limits: As a later analysis showed, a missense DCLRE1C variant was linked to trimming of TCR beta V- and J-genes.

Both 60 Vbeta primers and 13 Jbeta primers went into the PCR. The protocol was immunoSEQ multiplex PCR, while the TCRdb copy is restricted to in-frame clones and leaves out a portion. The sample contains roughly 98,000 clones, around 77% of which appear only once. The ends were cut back, 0 bases at V and 5 bases at J, with 8 bases in the middle. CDR1 SGDLS and CDR2 YYNGEE come from the germline V gene. The CDR3 loop spans 13 amino acids. The sequenced sample was PBMCs. This sequence originates from a man in his forties in good health and CMV-seronegative. The rearrangement uses TRBV9 and TRBJ1-1; D unclear. CDR3 nucleotide sequence: TGTGCCAGCAGCGTAGGGGAGCAGACTGAAGCTTTCTTT. Encoded protein: CASSVGEQTEAFF. Based on the CDR3 plus reference TRBV9 and TRBJ1-1, the full variable domain is DSGVTQTPKHLITATGQRVTLRCSPRSGDLSVYWYQQSLDQGLQFLIQYYNGEERAKGNILERFSAQQFPDLHSELNLSSLELGDSALYFCASSVGEQTEAFFGQGTRLTVV.